This TCR beta chain was recovered during a study of cytomegalovirus exposure and HLA in healthy donors. For this clone: What it binds is unknown.

Vbeta (60) and Jbeta (13) primers were used in the PCR. Measured with immunoSEQ multiplex PCR; TCRdb has only the in-frame clones, and not every one. Of around 110,000 clones in the sample, more than 65% were seen once. Study conclusions and caveats: Fewer N-insertions (relative to the approximately 700-donor mean) were reportedly seen in an Asian-associated ancestry cluster in a later analysis. The majority of CMV-associated TCR beta chains were reported as apparently HLA-restricted in a later analysis. A later analysis showed HLA-associated TCR beta chains outstripping equally common others in clonal expansion. In an earlier analysis, most TCR beta V segments were productive about 87% or about 30% of the time.

Trimming cost V 3 bases and J 7 bases, with 10 bases left between them. Germline V CDR1 and CDR2: MGHRA, YSYEKL. The CDR3 is 13 amino acids. Sequences were obtained from PBMCs. The receptor comes from a man aged 25-45 years in good health and CMV-seronegative. This chain joins TRBV4-1 and TRBJ1-5; possibly TRBD1 for D (6 bases). The CDR3 nucleotides read TGCGCCAGCAGCCAGGGGGGGGGCCAGCCCCAGCATTTT. This translates into CASSQGGGQPQHF.